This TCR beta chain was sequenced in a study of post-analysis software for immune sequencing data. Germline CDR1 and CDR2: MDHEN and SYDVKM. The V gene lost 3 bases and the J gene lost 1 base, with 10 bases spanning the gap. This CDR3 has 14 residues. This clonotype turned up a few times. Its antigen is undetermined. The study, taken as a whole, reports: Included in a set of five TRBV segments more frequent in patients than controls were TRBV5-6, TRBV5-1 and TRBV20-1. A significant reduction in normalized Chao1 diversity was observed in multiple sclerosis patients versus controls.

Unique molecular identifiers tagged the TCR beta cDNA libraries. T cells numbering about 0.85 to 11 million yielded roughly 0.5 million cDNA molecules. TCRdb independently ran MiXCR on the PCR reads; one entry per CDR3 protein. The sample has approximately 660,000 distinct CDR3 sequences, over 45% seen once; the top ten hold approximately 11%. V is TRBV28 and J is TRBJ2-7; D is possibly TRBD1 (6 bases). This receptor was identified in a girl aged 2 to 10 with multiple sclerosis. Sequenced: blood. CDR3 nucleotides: TGTGCCAGCAGTTTTTCGGACAGTTCCTACGAGCAGTACTTC. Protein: CASSFSDSSYEQYF.